Below are 8 T cell receptor beta chains sequenced from a single sample in a study of T cell responses to AZD1222 COVID-19 vaccine. Profiling relied on immunoSEQ multiplex PCR, and the TCRdb table lists in-frame clones only, not all of them. Counted here are around 15,000 clones, approximately 80% occurring once; the ten biggest clones make up around 39%. The sequenced sample was peripheral blood, obtained 28 days after the second AZD1222 dose. The receptors originated from an adult who received the AZD1222 COVID-19 vaccine.

The genes are TRBV5-4 and TRBJ2-5; tentative D call: TRBD2 (6 bases). Germline CDR1 SGHNT, CDR2 YYREEE (reference sequence). Deletions cut 1 base from V and 4 bases from J, with 11 bases between. The CDR3 length is 14 residues. The CDR3 reads CASSLPGEGETQYF. The CDR3 nucleotides read TGTGCCAGCAGCTTGCCGGGGGAAGGAGAGACCCAGTACTTC.

The CDR3 spells CASSLRLGDTEAFF. The CDR3 coding sequence is TGTGCCAGCAGTTTAAGGTTGGGGGACACTGAAGCTTTCTTT. V is TRBV27 and J is TRBJ1-1; D is possibly TRBD1 (5 bases). The CDR3 spans 14 residues. The V end lost 2 bases, the J end lost 3 bases, and 10 bases lay between the germline ends. Germline CDR1 is MNHEY and CDR2 is SMNVEV (reference sequence).

The chain links TRBV9 to TRBJ1-4; TRBD1 matches at 8 bases. Germline loops: CDR1 SGDLS, CDR2 YYNGEE. V lost 0 bases, J lost 5 bases, and 0 bases stayed unmatched. CDR3 length: 14 residues. The CDR3 nucleotides read TGTGCCAGCAGCGTAGACAGGGGGAATGAAAAACTGTTTTTT. It translates to CASSVDRGNEKLFF. Full variable domain (remainder filled in from reference TRBV9 and TRBJ1-4): DSGVTQTPKHLITATGQRVTLRCSPRSGDLSVYWYQQSLDQGLQFLIQYYNGEERAKGNILERFSAQQFPDLHSELNLSSLELGDSALYFCASSVDRGNEKLFFGSGTQLSVL.

This chain uses TRBV6-5 with TRBJ2-7, with TRBD1 identical over 8 bases. V shed 0 bases, J shed 6 bases, and the junction held 7 bases outside the gene matches. This CDR3 spans 15 amino acids. The germline V gene has CDR1 MNHEY and CDR2 SVGAGI. Here the CDR3 DNA reads TGTGCCAGCAGTTACTCCGGTCAGACAGGGGTCGAGCAGTACTTC. It encodes CASSYSGQTGVEQYF.

The chain employs TRBV3-1 (or the pseudogene TRBV3-2) and TRBJ2-3; D not resolved. Germline V gene data show CDR1 as LGHDT and CDR2 as YNNKEL (reference sequence). V shed 4 bases and J shed 6 bases, with 5 bases lying between them. The CDR3 runs to 11 residues. CDR3 coding DNA: TGTGCCAGCAGCCGCAGGGATACGCAGTATTTT. Its translation is CASSRRDTQYF.

This chain uses TRBV7-8 with TRBJ2-2, with D perhaps TRBD1 (5 bases). The CDR3 length is 16 residues. Per germline, CDR1 SGHVS and CDR2 FQNEAQ. Trimming left V 5 bases short and J 5 bases short, with 18 bases between. CDR3 region: CASSRLAGFSTGELFF. The DNA for the CDR3 is TGTGCCAGCAGCCGGTTGGCAGGGTTTTCTACCGGGGAGCTGTTTTTT.

The V gene is TRBV10-2, the J gene TRBJ1-6; 7 positions match TRBD1. Germline CDR1 reads WSHSY; CDR2 reads SAAADI. The V and J ends lost 5 bases and 10 bases, in that order; junction bases with no gene match: 8. CDR3 length equals 14 residues. CDR3 protein: CASSTTQGFSPLHF. DNA for the CDR3: TGCGCCAGCAGTACCACACAGGGGTTCTCACCCCTCCACTTT.

This clone was detected a few times. The chain has TRBV11-2 and TRBJ2-7; 10 nucleotides match TRBD2. From germline, CDR1 is SGHAT and CDR2 FQNNGV. V dropped 7 bases and J dropped 6; count of bases not matched to a gene: 15. The CDR3 covers 16 residues. CDR3 loop: CASTLQLASGGSEQYF. The DNA for the CDR3 is TGTGCCAGCACTCTACAACTGGCTAGCGGGGGCAGCGAGCAGTACTTC.